This T cell receptor beta chain came from a study of blood T cell repertoires in COVID-19. CDR1 and CDR2 (germline): SEHNR, FQNEAQ (reference sequence). CDR3 length: 16 amino acids. Trimming stripped 3 bases from V and 0 bases from J, with 15 bases between. Authors' processing steps: Cell counts per sample came from amplifying reference gene primers. Some clones are missing from TCRdb's copy, which holds only in-frame ones; the method was immunoSEQ multiplex PCR. V and J calls and clone size are as listed in that table; D and trimming were resolved from the DNA. The sample yields fewer than 350,000 clones, around 90% seen once.

This clonotype was obtained from a woman aged 25 to 45 with COVID-19, enrolled during active disease. Sequenced sample: peripheral blood. The chain is built from TRBV7-9 and TRBJ2-7; tentative D call: TRBD2 (6 bases). The CDR3 spells CASSFWEVEGSYEQYF. CDR3 in DNA: TGTGCCAGCAGCTTTTGGGAGGTTGAAGGCTCCTACGAGCAGTACTTC.